The present TCR beta chain was sequenced within a study of shared clonotypes between healthy human individuals (dated by TCRdb to about 2020). At the level of the whole study: Three men and a couple of women, aged 18 to 49 years, made up the cohort. For each donor, three plates each were used for CD4 naive and CD4 memory, two plates were used for CD8 naive, and one plate was used for CD8 memory. To estimate repertoire size and how much clonotypes are shared between individuals, the study performed deep sequencing of blood TCR repertoires from about five healthy adults. To increase sequencing depth and limit assay-specific biases, different laboratories used diverse techniques to prepare libraries and sequence TCR repertoires. Each donor's leukapheresis produced roughly between about 0.8 and 10 billion PBMCs. Broad study findings and their caveats: Only blood was sampled, and tissue TCR repertoires likely differ from those in blood. Roughly 5% of naive CD4, 3.5% of naive CD8, 2.3% of memory CD4, and over 0.35% of memory CD8 clonotypes were shared across several donors. Even with the large sequencing depth, rarefaction of the sorted-subset datasets indicated that sequencing was incomplete. Because the study included a small number of donors, the genetic and exposure-history diversity represented was limited. Pairwise subsampling indicated that sequencing depth was expected to affect the degree of clonotype sharing among donors. Naive subsets generally had larger estimated clonotype richness than memory subsets did. Compared with non-shared clonotypes, clonotypes shared by all four sorted-subset donors had higher generation probabilities.

To note about this clone: What antigen it recognizes has not been identified. It has no much larger one-base neighbor in the sample; base qualities were not kept. The same CDR3 arises from other DNA sequences in this sample as well.

Using the deep immunoSEQ assay, TCR CDR3 regions were amplified from genomic DNA by multiplex PCR. Extracted genomic DNA from each cell subset was distributed evenly across all wells of several immunoSEQ 96-well plates, and each plate was treated as a replicate. For sorted subsets, about 0.2 ug genomic DNA, equal to 30,000 or so T cell genomes, was loaded into each replicate PCR. Purified libraries were quantified with a Qubit 3.0 fluorometer, sized on a Bioanalyzer 2100, and re-quantified with the KAPA Library Quantification kit. Every immunoSEQ 96-well plate was sequenced on a dedicated single-read 150-cycle Illumina NextSeq 550 flow cell. Turning to the authors' computational methods: Because the immunoSEQ output held only junctional sequences and lacked quality scores, the filtering could not match the filtering applied to full-length reads. To assign V/J genes and CDR3, sequences were annotated against IMGT germline references using PyIR, a Python wrapper for IgBLAST v1.9. Reads were filtered out if the reads had weak V/J assignments (E-value above 1e-6), no CDR3, stop codons, out-of-frame junctions, or ambiguous translated residues. V3J clonotypes were defined by identical inferred V gene, J gene, and CDR3 amino acid sequence. The percentage overlap between two repertoires was calculated by dividing the number of shared unique clonotypes by the size of the smaller repertoire. Three approaches were used to assess repertoire richness: RTK rarefaction, the Chao1 estimator, and Recon v2.1 estimates of unobserved clonotypes. Generation probabilities were computed with OLGA for all TCRbeta clonotypes obtained by the gDNA method from several donors. TCRdb carries this immuneACCESS record with in-frame sequences only. Its versions omit some clonotypes, under half of them owing to an unresolved V gene in the studies checked, with the rest unexplained. V, J and clone size were drawn from that table, and D and trimming were deduced from the DNA. The sample contains about 2.1 million clones, roughly 91% of them found a single time. The ten largest clones capture around 1.7% of the sample.

The CDR3, from cysteine to phenylalanine, totals 14 residues. Only the CDR3 DNA is retained, 42 bases long and in frame from the first base. CDR1 MNHEY and CDR2 SMNVEV are derived from the germline V gene (reference sequence). Clipping removes 3 bases from V and 2 bases from J, with 2 as the unmatched junction base count. CD8 naive samples were obtained by positive selection for CCR7 among CD45RO-negative cells, yielding a CD45RA+CCR7+ population from which TemRA cells were excluded. The donors were healthy, HIV-negative adults who had no recently reported acute infections or vaccinations. Every donor was a Caucasian adult living in Nashville, Tennessee, USA. After blood collection by leukapheresis, PBMCs were isolated using Ficoll-Histopaque density gradient centrifugation and then cryopreserved in the vapor phase of liquid nitrogen. Purity and quantity of every magnetically sorted T cell population were checked by analytical flow cytometry. Each sorted fraction had its genomic DNA isolated and then quantified by UV absorbance on a Nanodrop 2000c.

Sequencing was performed on naive CD8+ T cells from PBMCs. What the cell subset or site label conveys for this sample: CD45RA+CCR7+. This receptor was identified in a man aged 18 to 29 in good health. Some clones in this sample may be carry-over from other donors' samples. The rearrangement joined TRBV27 to TRBJ2-7, and TRBD1 matches 9 of the central bases. The DNA sequence is as follows: TGTGCCAGCAGTTTGGGACAGGGTCCCTACGAGCAGTACTTC. Translated, this is CASSLGQGPYEQYF.